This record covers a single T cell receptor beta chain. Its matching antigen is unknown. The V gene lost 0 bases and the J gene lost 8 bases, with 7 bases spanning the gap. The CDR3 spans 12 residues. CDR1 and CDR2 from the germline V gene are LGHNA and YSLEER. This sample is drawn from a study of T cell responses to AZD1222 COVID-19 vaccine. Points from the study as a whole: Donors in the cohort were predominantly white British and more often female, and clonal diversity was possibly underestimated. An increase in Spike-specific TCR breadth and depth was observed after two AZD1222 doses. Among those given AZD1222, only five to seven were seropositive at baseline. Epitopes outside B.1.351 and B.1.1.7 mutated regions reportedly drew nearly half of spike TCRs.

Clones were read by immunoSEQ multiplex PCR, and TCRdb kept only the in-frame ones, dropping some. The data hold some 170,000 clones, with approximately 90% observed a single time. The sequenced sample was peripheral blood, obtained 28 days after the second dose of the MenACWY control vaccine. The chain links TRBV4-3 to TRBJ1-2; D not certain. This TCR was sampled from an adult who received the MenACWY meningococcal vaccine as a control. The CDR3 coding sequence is TGCGCCAGCAGCCAAGAGGACGGGGGCTACACCTTC. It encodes CASSQEDGGYTF.